The next 18 T cell receptor beta chains were all read from a single sample in a study of graft-versus-host responses after intestinal transplantation. Profiled with immunoSEQ multiplex PCR; TCRdb holds only in-frame clones, not every one. The table lists around 25,000 clones, under 45% of them singletons, with less than 0.75% in the top ten. The material sequenced was alloreactive CD4+ T cells from a mixed lymphocyte reaction culture, taken before intestinal transplant. Specified subset: CFSE-low proliferating T cells sorted from approximately six-day pre-transplant mixed lymphocyte reaction (GvH or HvG direction). These TCRs come from a human patient who received an intestinal transplant.

This clone was detected once. J is TRBJ2-3 and V is TRBV19; maybe TRBD2 (6 bases). Per germline, CDR1 LNHDA and CDR2 SQIVND (reference sequence). Between the trimmed V and J ends, which lost 6 bases and 4 bases, there was a span of 11 bases. The CDR3 consists of 13 residues. The CDR3 coding sequence is TGTGCCAGTAGCGGGAGTAGCGCAGATACGCAGTATTTT. Translating gives CASSGSSADTQYF.

The chain employs TRBV20-1 and TRBJ2-7; D not resolved. Per germline, CDR1 DFQATT and CDR2 SNEGSKA (reference sequence). This CDR3 region has 11 residues. V lost 3 bases to trimming and J lost 3 bases, with 6 bases between them. The CDR3 region is CSASPNYEQYF. CDR3 in DNA: TGCAGTGCTAGCCCTAACTACGAGCAGTACTTC.

The CDR3 nucleotides are TGTGCCAGTAGCCCCAAAGTAACTAGCGGGAGGAGGTCCGAGCAGTACTTC. It encodes CASSPKVTSGRRSEQYF. The chain combines TRBV11-3 with TRBJ2-7; 12 bases map to TRBD2. Germline values: CDR1 SGHNT, CDR2 YENEEA. V gave up 9 bases and J gave up 6 bases; unmatched junction bases: 18. The CDR3 totals 17 residues.

The chain couples TRBV6-6 to TRBJ2-3; D remains ambiguous. The CDR3 spans 14 residues. Trimming removed 3 bases at V and 8 bases at J, with 15 bases between. Germline V gives CDR1 MNHNY, CDR2 SVGAGI (reference sequence). The chain's CDR3 is CASSYQAWVATQYF. In nucleotides, the CDR3 is TGTGCCAGCAGTTATCAGGCGTGGGTGGCTACGCAGTATTTT.

The V gene is TRBV7-2, the J gene TRBJ1-6, with a weak D call TRBD1 (5 bases). Germline V lookup: CDR1 SGHTA, CDR2 FQGNSA. Between the trimmed V and J ends, which lost 6 bases and 7 bases, there was a span of 16 bases. The CDR3 contains 15 residues. In DNA, the CDR3 is TGTGCCAGCAGGGGGCGGGACGGGACCAATTCACCCCTCCACTTT. It codes for CASRGRDGTNSPLHF.

The rearrangement links TRBV5-5 to TRBJ1-2, with D possibly TRBD1 on 5 matching bases. CDR3 length equals 16 residues. Germline V gene lookup returns CDR1 SGHKS and CDR2 YYEKEE (reference sequence). With 4 bases removed from V and 0 bases from J, the gap between germline ends came to 16 bases. The CDR3 is CASSHLGGYTNYGYTF. DNA for the CDR3: TGTGCCAGCAGCCACCTGGGGGGATATACTAACTATGGCTACACCTTC.

This clone was seen a few times. The CDR3 region has the DNA TGTGCCAGTAGTATATACGGCAGGGGGAATGAAAAACTGTTTTTT. Translated: CASSIYGRGNEKLFF. V is TRBV19 and J is TRBJ1-4; 7 bases are shared with TRBD1. The CDR3 has 15 amino acids. Per germline, CDR1 LNHDA and CDR2 SQIVND (reference sequence). J lost 5 bases, V lost 2 bases, and 5 bases had no gene match.

This clone was picked up a small number of times. This same CDR3 is encoded by further DNA sequences in the sample. This chain links TRBV30 with TRBJ1-2; unclear D gene. The CDR3 consists of 12 residues. The germline V and J ends were trimmed by 2 bases and 2 bases, with 6 bases remaining between them. Germline CDR1 and CDR2: GTSNPN and SVGIG (reference sequence). CDR3 DNA: TGTGCCTGGAGTCCGGGAAACTATGGCTACACCTTC. As protein: CAWSPGNYGYTF.

Relative to its sample, this clone is medium-sized. The rearrangement uses TRBV6-1 and TRBJ1-5; TRBD1 matches at 9 bases. The CDR3 length is 14 residues. CDR1 and CDR2 (germline): MNHNS, SASEGT. Trimming cost V 6 bases and J 4 bases; bases outside gene matches: 4. CDR3 nucleotides: TGTGCCAGCAGGTGGACAGGGGAGAATCAGCCCCAGCATTTT. It translates to CASRWTGENQPQHF.

V usage is TRBV21-1 and J usage is TRBJ2-7; TRBD1 reflects the table's D call only, with no check against the DNA. TRBV21-1 is assigned pseudogene status. The CDR3 totals 14 residues. In DNA, the CDR3 is TGTGCCAGCACTATAAGGGGTAGGTCCTACGAGCAGTACTTC. Translating gives CASTIRGRSYEQYF.

This clone has only a few counts. This sequence joins TRBV25-1 and TRBJ2-7; D is uncertain. Germline lookup yields CDR1 MGHDK and CDR2 SYGVNS. CDR3 size: 14 residues. V was clipped by 3 bases and J by 3 bases, with 12 bases between them. In nucleotides, the CDR3 is TGTGCCAGCAGTGATATTGTAGCCAACTACGAGCAGTACTTC. Encoded protein: CASSDIVANYEQYF.

Concerning this clone itself: The junction departs from germline at one end; a sequencing error may be responsible. V and J are TRBV6-5 and TRBJ2-5; D may be TRBD1 (5 bases). The CDR3 totals 14 residues. Germline V gene lookup returns CDR1 MNHEY and CDR2 SVGAGI. CDR3 sequence: CASRYSTVKETQYF. DNA of the CDR3: TGTGCCAGCAGATACTCGACAGTGAAAGAGACCCAGTACTTC.

The V call is TRBV9, the J call TRBJ2-1, with D unresolved. The CDR3 loop spans 14 amino acids. Germline CDR1 SGDLS, CDR2 YYNGEE. The V end lost 0 bases, the J end lost 4 bases, and 8 bases lay between the germline ends. CDR3 region: CASSVGASYNEQFF. The CDR3, as DNA: TGTGCCAGCAGCGTAGGGGCCTCATACAATGAGCAGTTCTTC.

The J gene is TRBJ2-2, the V gene TRBV5-1, with D possibly matching TRBD1 (6 bases). Trimming left V 1 base short and J 2 bases short, with 12 bases between. Germline V lookup: CDR1 SGHRS, CDR2 YFSETQ. The CDR3 sequence is 16 residues long. The CDR3 here is CASSLRQGTNTGELFF. The CDR3 region has the DNA TGCGCCAGCAGCTTGCGGCAGGGGACAAACACCGGGGAGCTGTTTTTT.

This clone occurred a few times. V usage is TRBV7-9 and J usage is TRBJ1-4; the D is unclear. From germline, CDR1 is SEHNR and CDR2 FQNEAQ (reference sequence). Trimming cost V 3 bases and J 6 bases, with 14 bases left between them. This CDR3 comprises 15 residues. In nucleotides, the CDR3 is TGTGCCAGCAGCTTGATGATCCGGTCATATGAAAAACTGTTTTTT. This translates into CASSLMIRSYEKLFF.

The chain links TRBV4-1 to TRBJ2-3; maybe TRBD1 (6 bases). Germline V gene lookup returns CDR1 MGHRA and CDR2 YSYEKL. V was trimmed by 0 bases and J by 5 bases, leaving 15 bases between them. The CDR3 is 16 amino acids. CDR3: CASSQDTPGAGDTQYF. CDR3 sequence (DNA): TGCGCCAGCAGCCAAGATACCCCAGGGGCGGGAGATACGCAGTATTTT.

This clone was seen a few times. The chain is built from TRBV19 and TRBJ2-7; 9 bases map to TRBD1. Germline trimming cut 0 bases from V and 1 base from J; bases unmatched to any gene: 1. Per germline, CDR1 LNHDA and CDR2 SQIVND (reference sequence). This CDR3 region has 15 residues. The CDR3 nucleotides read TGTGCCAGTAGTATAGAGGGACAGGGTTCCTACGAGCAGTACTTC. Protein: CASSIEGQGSYEQYF.

The J gene is TRBJ2-5, the V gene TRBV5-1; 8 bases are shared with TRBD2. Losses at the gene ends were 0 bases for V and 1 base for J; bases not matched to a gene: 11. Germline V lookup: CDR1 SGHRS, CDR2 YFSETQ. CDR3 length: 18 amino acids. CDR3 sequence reads: CASSLGSWVAGIQETQYF. The CDR3 coding sequence is TGCGCCAGCAGCTTGGGGAGCTGGGTAGCGGGGATCCAAGAGACCCAGTACTTC.